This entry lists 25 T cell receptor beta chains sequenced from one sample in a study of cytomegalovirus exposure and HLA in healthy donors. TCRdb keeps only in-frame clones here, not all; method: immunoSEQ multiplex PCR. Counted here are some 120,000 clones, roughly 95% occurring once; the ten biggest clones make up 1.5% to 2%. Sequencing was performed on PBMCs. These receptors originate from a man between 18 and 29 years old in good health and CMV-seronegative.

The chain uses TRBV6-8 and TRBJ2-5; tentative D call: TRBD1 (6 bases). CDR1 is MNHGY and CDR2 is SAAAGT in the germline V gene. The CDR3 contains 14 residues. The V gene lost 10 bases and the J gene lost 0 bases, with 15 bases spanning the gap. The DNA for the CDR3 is TGTGCCAACGAGGACAGATTCTACCAAGAGACCCAGTACTTC. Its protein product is CANEDRFYQETQYF.

Here the CDR3 DNA reads TGTGCCAGCAGTCACGACAGGGCTCAGCCCCAGCATTTT. It codes for CASSHDRAQPQHF. V and J are TRBV27 and TRBJ1-5; TRBD1 matches 7 bases. The junction had 4 bases not matched to a gene; V was cut back by 5 bases and J by 6 bases. Germline CDR1 reads MNHEY; CDR2 reads SMNVEV (reference sequence). The CDR3 has 13 amino acids.

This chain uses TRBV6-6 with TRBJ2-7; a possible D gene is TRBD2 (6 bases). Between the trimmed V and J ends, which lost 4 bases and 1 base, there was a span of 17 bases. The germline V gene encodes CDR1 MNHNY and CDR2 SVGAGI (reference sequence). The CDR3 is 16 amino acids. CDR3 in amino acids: CASSSPFGRGSYEQYF. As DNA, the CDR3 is TGTGCCAGCAGTTCGCCCTTCGGGAGAGGGTCCTACGAGCAGTACTTC.

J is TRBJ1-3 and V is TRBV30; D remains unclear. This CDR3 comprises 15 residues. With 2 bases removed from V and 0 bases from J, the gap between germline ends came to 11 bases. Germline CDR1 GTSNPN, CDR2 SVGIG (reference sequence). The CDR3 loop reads CAWSMEPFSGNTIYF. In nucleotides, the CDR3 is TGTGCCTGGAGTATGGAGCCGTTCTCTGGAAACACCATATATTTT.

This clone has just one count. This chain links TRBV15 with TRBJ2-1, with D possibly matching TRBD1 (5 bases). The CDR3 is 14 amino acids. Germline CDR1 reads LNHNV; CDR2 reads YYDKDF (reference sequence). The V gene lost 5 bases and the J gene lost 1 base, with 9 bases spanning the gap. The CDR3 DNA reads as TGTGCCACCAGCGGGAAGGGGTCCTACAATGAGCAGTTCTTC. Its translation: CATSGKGSYNEQFF.

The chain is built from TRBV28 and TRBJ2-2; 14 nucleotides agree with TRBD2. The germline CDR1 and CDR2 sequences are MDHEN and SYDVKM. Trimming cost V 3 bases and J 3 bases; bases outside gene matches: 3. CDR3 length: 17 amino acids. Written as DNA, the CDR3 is TGTGCCAGCAGTTTGCGACTAGCGGGAGGGGACACCGGGGAGCTGTTTTTT. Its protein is CASSLRLAGGDTGELFF.

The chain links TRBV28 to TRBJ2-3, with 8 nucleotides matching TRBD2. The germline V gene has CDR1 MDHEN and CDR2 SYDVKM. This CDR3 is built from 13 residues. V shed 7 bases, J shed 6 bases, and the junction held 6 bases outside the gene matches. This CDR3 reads CASKAGAEDTQYF. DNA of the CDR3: TGTGCCAGCAAAGCGGGAGCGGAGGATACGCAGTATTTT.

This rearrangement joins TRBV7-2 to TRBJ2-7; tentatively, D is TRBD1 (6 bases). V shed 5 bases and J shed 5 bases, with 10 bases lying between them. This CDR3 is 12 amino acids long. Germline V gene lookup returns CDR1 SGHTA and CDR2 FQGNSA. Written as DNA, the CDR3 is TGTGCCAGCAGCACACAGGGACACGAGCAGTACTTC. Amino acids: CASSTQGHEQYF.

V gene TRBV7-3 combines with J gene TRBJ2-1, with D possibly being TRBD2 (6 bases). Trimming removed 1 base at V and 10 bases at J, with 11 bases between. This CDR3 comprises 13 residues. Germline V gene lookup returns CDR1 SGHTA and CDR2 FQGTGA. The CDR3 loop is CASSLRREGEQFF. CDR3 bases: TGTGCCAGCAGCTTAAGGCGGGAAGGGGAGCAGTTCTTC.

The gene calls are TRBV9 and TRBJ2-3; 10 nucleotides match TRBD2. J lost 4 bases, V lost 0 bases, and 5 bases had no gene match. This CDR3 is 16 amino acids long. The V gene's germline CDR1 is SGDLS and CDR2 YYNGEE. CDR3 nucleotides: TGTGCCAGCAGCGTAGTAGCGGGAGGTGTCCCAGATACGCAGTATTTT. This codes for CASSVVAGGVPDTQYF. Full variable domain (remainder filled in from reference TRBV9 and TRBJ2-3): DSGVTQTPKHLITATGQRVTLRCSPRSGDLSVYWYQQSLDQGLQFLIQYYNGEERAKGNILERFSAQQFPDLHSELNLSSLELGDSALYFCASSVVAGGVPDTQYFGPGTRLTVL.

The CDR3 DNA reads as TGTGCCAGCAGCACCCACAGGGGAGTAGGCACTGAAGCTTTCTTT. Its translation: CASSTHRGVGTEAFF. This chain connects TRBV5-6 to TRBJ1-1, with 7 bases aligning to TRBD1. Germline V CDR1 and CDR2: SGHDT, YYEEEE. This CDR3 has 15 residues. J gave up 4 bases and V 4 bases, and 10 bases lay outside the gene matches.

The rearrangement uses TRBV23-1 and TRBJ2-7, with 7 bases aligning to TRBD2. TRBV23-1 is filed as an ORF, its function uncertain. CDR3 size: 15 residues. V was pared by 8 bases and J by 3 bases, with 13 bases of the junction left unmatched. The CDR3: CASLPLGGGYYEQYF. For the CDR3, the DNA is TGCGCCAGCCTCCCACTTGGGGGGGGTTACTACGAGCAGTACTTC.

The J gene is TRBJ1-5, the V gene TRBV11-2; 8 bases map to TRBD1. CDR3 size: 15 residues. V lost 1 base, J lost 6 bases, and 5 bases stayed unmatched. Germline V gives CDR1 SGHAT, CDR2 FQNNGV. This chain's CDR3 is CASSLGQGAVQPQHF. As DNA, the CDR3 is TGTGCCAGCAGCTTAGGGCAGGGGGCTGTTCAGCCCCAGCATTTT.

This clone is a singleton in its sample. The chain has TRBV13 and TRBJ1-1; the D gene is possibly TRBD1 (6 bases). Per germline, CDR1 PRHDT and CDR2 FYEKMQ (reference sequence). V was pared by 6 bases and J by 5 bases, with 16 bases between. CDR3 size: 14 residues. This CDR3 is CASSPRGWGTEAFF. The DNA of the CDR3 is TGTGCCAGCAGTCCCAGGGGCTGGGGGACTGAAGCTTTCTTT. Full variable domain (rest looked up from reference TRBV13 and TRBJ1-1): AAGVIQSPRHLIKEKRETATLKCYPIPRHDTVYWYQQGPGQDPQFLISFYEKMQSDKGSIPDRFSAQQFSDYHSELNMSSLELGDSALYFCASSPRGWGTEAFFGQGTRLTVV.

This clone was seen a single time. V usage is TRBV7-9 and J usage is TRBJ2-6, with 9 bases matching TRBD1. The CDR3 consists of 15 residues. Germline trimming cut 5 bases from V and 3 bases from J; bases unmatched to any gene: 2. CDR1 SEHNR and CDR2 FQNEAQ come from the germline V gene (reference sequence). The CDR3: CASSLTGGGANVLTF. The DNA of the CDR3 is TGTGCCAGCAGCCTGACAGGGGGTGGGGCCAACGTCCTGACTTTC.

The CDR3 region has the DNA TGTGCCAGCAGTGAAAGAATAGGGGACAATGAGCAGTTCTTC. This sequence encodes CASSERIGDNEQFF. The rearrangement joins TRBV2 to TRBJ2-1; D is possibly TRBD1 (5 bases). V was pared by 2 bases and J by 5 bases, with 10 bases between. The CDR3 consists of 14 residues. Germline lookup yields CDR1 SNHLY and CDR2 FYNNEI.

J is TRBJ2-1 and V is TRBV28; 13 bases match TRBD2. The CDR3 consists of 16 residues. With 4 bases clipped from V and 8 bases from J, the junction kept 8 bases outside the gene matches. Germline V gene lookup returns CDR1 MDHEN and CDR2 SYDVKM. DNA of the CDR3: TGTGCCAGCAGTTCCACTAGCGGGAGGGCCTTGCATGAGCAGTTCTTC. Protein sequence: CASSSTSGRALHEQFF.

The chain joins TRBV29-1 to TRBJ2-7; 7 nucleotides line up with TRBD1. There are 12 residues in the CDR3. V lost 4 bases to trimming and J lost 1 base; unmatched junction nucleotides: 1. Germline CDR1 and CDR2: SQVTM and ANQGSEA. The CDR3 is CSVGDRSYEQYF. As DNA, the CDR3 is TGCAGCGTTGGGGACAGATCCTACGAGCAGTACTTC.

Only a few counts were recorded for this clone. The DNA for the CDR3 is TGTGCCAGTAGTCCGGAGGCAGTTTATGAGCAGTTCTTC. Residues: CASSPEAVYEQFF. This chain connects TRBV19 to TRBJ2-1; a weak D match, TRBD2 (5 bases). There are 13 residues in the CDR3. V was pared by 5 bases and J by 8 bases, with 13 bases between. The germline V gene encodes CDR1 LNHDA and CDR2 SQIVND (reference sequence).

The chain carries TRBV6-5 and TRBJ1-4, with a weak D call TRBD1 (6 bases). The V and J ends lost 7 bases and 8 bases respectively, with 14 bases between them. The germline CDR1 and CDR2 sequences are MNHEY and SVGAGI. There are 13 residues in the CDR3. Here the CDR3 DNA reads TGTGCCAGCAAGGGGGGGTACGGGGAAAAACTGTTTTTT. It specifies CASKGGYGEKLFF.

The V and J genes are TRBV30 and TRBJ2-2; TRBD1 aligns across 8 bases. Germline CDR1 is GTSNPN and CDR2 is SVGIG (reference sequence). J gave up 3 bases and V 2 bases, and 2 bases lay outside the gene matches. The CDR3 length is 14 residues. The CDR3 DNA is TGTGCCTGGAGTCCGACAGGGGACACCGGGGAGCTGTTTTTT. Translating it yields CAWSPTGDTGELFF.

CDR3 nucleotides: TGTGCCTGGGGGACAGGTTTTTTTACGGGGTTGAACACTGAAGCTTTCTTT. This codes for CAWGTGFFTGLNTEAFF. The gene calls are TRBV30 and TRBJ1-1; 8 bases fit TRBD1. Germline lookup yields CDR1 GTSNPN and CDR2 SVGIG (reference sequence). The CDR3 runs to 17 residues. J was trimmed by 0 bases and V by 5 bases; bases with no gene match: 14.

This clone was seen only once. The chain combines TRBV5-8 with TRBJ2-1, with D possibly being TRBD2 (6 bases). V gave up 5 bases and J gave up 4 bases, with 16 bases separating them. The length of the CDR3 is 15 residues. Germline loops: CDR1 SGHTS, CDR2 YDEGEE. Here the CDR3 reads CASSLAAGSYNEQFF. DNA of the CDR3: TGTGCCAGCAGTCTTGCGGCGGGGTCTTACAATGAGCAGTTCTTC.

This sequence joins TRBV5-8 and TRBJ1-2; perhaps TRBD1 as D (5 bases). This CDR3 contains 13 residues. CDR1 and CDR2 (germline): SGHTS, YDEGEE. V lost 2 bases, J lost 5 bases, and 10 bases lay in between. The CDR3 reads CASSFQGLYGYTF. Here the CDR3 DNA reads TGTGCCAGCAGCTTTCAGGGATTGTATGGCTACACCTTC. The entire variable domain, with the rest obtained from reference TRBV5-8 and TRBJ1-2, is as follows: EAGVTQSPTHLIKTRGQQATLRCSPISGHTSVYWYQQALGLGLQFLLWYDEGEERNRGNFPPRFSGRQFPNYSSELNVNALELEDSALYLCASSFQGLYGYTFGSGTRLTVV.

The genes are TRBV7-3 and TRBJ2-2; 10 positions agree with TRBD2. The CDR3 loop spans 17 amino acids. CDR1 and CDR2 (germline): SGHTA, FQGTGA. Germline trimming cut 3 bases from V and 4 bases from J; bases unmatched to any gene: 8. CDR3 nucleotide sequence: TGTGCCAGCAGCTTCAGGGCAGCGGGAGGGGGCACCGGGGAGCTGTTTTTT. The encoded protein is CASSFRAAGGGTGELFF. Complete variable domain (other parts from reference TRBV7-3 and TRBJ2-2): GAGVSQTPSNKVTEKGKYVELRCDPISGHTALYWYRQSLGQGPEFLIYFQGTGAADDSGLPNDRFFAVRPEGSVSTLKIQRTERGDSAVYLCASSFRAAGGGTGELFFGEGSRLTVL.